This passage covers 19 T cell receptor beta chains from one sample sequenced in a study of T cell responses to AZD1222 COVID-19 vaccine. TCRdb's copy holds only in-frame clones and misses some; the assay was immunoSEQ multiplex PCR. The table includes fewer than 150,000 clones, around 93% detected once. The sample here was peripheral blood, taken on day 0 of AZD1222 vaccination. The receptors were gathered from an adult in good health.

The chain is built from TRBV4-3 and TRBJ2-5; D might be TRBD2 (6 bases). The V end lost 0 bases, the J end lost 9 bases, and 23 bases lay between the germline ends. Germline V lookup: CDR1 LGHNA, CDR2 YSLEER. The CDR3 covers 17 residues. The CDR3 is CASSQDLRSRTIKAQYF. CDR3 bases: TGCGCCAGCAGCCAAGATCTGAGGTCCCGGACTATCAAAGCCCAGTACTTC.

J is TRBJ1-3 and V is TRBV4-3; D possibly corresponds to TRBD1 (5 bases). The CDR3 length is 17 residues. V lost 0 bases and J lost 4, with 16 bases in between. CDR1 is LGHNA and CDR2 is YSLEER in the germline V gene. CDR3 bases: TGCGCCAGCAGCCAAGATCTGGCAGGGAGGGCCGGAAACACCATATATTTT. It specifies CASSQDLAGRAGNTIYF.

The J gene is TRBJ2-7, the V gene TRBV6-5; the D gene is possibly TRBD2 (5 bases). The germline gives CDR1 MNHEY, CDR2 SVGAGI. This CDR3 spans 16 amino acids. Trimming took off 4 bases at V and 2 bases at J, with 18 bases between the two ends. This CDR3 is CASSSLLTSATYEQYF. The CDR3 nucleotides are TGTGCCAGCAGTTCCCTCCTAACTAGTGCTACCTACGAGCAGTACTTC.

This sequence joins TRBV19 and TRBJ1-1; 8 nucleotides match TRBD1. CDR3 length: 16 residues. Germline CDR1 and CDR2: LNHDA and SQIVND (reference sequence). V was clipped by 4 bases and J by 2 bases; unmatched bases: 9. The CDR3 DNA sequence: TGTGCCAGTAGTAAGAGGGGCAGGGGGCCTAACACTGAAGCTTTCTTT. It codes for CASSKRGRGPNTEAFF. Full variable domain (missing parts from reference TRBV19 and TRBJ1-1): DGGITQSPKYLFRKEGQNVTLSCEQNLNHDAMYWYRQDPGQGLRLIYYSQIVNDFQKGDIAEGYSVSREKKESFPLTVTSAQKNPTAFYLCASSKRGRGPNTEAFFGQGTRLTVV.

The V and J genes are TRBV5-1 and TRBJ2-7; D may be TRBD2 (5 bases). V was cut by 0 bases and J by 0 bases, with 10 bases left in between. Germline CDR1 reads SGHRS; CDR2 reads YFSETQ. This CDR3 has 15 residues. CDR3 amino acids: CASSLAPGTSYEQYF. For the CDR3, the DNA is TGCGCCAGCAGCTTGGCCCCGGGAACCTCCTACGAGCAGTACTTC.

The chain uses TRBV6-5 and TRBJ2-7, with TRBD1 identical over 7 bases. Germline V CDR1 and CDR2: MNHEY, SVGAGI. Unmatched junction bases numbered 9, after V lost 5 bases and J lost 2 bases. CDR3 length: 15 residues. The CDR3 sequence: CASSSPRTGPYEQYF. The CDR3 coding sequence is TGTGCCAGCAGTAGCCCCCGGACAGGTCCCTACGAGCAGTACTTC.

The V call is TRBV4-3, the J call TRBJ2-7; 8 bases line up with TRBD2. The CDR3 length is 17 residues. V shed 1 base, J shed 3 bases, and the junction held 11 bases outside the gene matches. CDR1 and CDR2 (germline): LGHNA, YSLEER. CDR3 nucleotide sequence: TGCGCCAGCAGCCAAGCCCCAGCGGGGGCTCCCCTCTACGAGCAGTACTTC. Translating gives CASSQAPAGAPLYEQYF.

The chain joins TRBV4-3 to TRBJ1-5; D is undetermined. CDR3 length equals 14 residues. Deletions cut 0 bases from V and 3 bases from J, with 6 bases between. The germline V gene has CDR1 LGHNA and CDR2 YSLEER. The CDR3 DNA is TGCGCCAGCAGCCAAGAGCCAATCAATCAGCCCCAGCATTTT. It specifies CASSQEPINQPQHF.

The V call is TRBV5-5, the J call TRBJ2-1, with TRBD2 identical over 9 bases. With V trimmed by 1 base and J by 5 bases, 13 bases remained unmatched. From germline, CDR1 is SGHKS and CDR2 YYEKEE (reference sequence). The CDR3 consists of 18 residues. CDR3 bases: TGTGCCAGCAGCTTGACACTAGCGGGCGGTCTAAGGGACAATGAGCAGTTCTTC. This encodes CASSLTLAGGLRDNEQFF. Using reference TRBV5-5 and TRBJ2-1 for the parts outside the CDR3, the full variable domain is DAGVTQSPTHLIKTRGQQVTLRCSPISGHKSVSWYQQVLGQGPQFIFQYYEKEERGRGNFPDRFSARQFPNYSSELNVNALLLGDSALYLCASSLTLAGGLRDNEQFFGPGTRLTVL.

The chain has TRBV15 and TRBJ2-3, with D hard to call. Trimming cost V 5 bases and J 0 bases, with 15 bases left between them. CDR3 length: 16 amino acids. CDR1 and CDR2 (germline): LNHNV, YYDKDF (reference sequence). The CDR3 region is CATSSPSIGSTDTQYF. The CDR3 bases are TGTGCCACCAGCTCCCCCTCTATAGGAAGCACAGATACGCAGTATTTT.

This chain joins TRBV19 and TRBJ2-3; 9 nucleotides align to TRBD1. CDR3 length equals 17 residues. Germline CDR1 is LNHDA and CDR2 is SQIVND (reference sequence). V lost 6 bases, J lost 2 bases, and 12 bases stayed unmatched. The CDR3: CASSKWTGAAVTDTQYF. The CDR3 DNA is TGTGCCAGTAGCAAATGGACAGGGGCCGCCGTCACAGATACGCAGTATTTT.

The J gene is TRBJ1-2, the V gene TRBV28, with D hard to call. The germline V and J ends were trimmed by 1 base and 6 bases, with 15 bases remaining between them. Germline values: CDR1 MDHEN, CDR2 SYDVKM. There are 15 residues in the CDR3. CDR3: CASSLLAEIDDGYTF. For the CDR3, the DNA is TGTGCCAGCAGTTTATTGGCAGAAATTGATGATGGCTACACCTTC.

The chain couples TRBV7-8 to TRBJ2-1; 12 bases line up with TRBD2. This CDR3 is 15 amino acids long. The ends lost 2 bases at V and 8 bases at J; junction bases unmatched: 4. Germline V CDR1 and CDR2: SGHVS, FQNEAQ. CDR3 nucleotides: TGTGCCAGCAGCTTATCTAGCGGGAGGGCCGATGAGCAGTTCTTC. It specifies CASSLSSGRADEQFF.

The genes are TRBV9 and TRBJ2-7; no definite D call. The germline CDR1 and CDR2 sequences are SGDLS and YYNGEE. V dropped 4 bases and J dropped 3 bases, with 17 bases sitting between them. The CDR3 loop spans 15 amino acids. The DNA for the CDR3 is TGTGCCAGCAGCACGGAACCAGACCGAGACTACGAGCAGTACTTC. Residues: CASSTEPDRDYEQYF.

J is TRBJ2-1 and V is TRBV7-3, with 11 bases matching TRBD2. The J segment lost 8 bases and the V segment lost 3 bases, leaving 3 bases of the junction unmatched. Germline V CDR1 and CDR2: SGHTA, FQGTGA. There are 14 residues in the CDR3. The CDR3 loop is CASSFLAGGHEQFF. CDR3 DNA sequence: TGTGCCAGCAGCTTCCTAGCGGGAGGACATGAGCAGTTCTTC.

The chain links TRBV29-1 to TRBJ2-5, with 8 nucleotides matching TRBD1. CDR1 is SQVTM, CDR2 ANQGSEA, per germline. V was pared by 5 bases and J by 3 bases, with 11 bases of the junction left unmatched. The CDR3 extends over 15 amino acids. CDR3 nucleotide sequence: TGCAGCGTTCCTTCCCGGACAGGGCAAAAAGAGACCCAGTACTTC. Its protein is CSVPSRTGQKETQYF.

The CDR3 loop is CASKDREDSPLHF. CDR3 DNA sequence: TGCGCCAGCAAAGACAGGGAGGATTCACCCCTCCACTTT. The chain carries TRBV5-1 and TRBJ1-6, with TRBD1 matching 7 bases. The CDR3 length is 13 residues. V lost 6 bases to trimming and J lost 8 bases; unmatched junction nucleotides: 5. CDR1 and CDR2 (germline): SGHRS, YFSETQ.

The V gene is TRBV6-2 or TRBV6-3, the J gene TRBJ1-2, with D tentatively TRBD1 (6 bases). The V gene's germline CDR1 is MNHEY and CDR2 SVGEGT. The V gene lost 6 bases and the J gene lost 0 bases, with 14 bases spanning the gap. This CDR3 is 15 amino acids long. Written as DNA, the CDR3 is TGTGCCAGCAGCCTTCTACAGGGAGCTAACTATGGCTACACCTTC. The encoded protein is CASSLLQGANYGYTF.

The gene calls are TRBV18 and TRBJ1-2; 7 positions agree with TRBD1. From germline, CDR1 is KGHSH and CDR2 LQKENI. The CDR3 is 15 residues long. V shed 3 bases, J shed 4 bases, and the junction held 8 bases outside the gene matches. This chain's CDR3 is CASSPPTGLSYGYTF. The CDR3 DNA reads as TGTGCCAGCTCACCCCCGACAGGGCTAAGCTATGGCTACACCTTC.